This is a list of T cell receptor beta chains from one sample in a study of T-cell memory formation after mild COVID-19. TCRdb independently ran MiXCR on the 5' RACE reads; one entry per CDR3 protein. The table lists 350,000 to 450,000 distinct CDR3 sequences, approximately 15% of them singletons, with about 22% in the top ten. Specimen: PBMCs or a T cell subset sorted from them (not recorded which). The receptors were gathered from a man aged 18 to 29 who had mild COVID-19 (a few samples of this study predate the infection). Cell type and time point are not known. The CDR3 runs from the conserved cysteine through the conserved F or W. Fields, in order: CDR3 protein, CDR3 DNA, D gene, J gene, clone size, CDR3 length, V gene. A D gene is named only where the DNA matches it firmly. Part of the rows lack a size; the others show once, few, many or a class for expanded clones.

CASSLGAGGSTDTQYF	TGTGCCAGCAGCTTGGGAGCGGGGGGTAGCACAGATACGCAGTATTTT	TRBD2	TRBJ2-3	few	16	TRBV11-2
CASSPAGVVGEKLFF	TGTGCCAGCAGCCCGGCAGGGGTTGTCGGTGAAAAACTGTTTTTT	-	TRBJ1-4	-	15	TRBV5-6
CASSGRGLTDTQYF	TGCGCCAGCAGCGGGAGGGGCCTCACAGATACGCAGTATTTT	TRBD2	TRBJ2-3	few	14	TRBV5-1
CASRPTSGYYNEQFF	TGTGCCAGCAGGCCCACTAGCGGATATTACAATGAGCAGTTCTTC	TRBD2	TRBJ2-1	once	15	TRBV7-3
CASSRHVHSGYTF	TGCGCCAGCAGCCGGCACGTCCACTCTGGCTACACCTTC	-	TRBJ1-2	-	13	TRBV5-1
CASSYSRTGFGEQFF	TGTGCCAGCAGTTACTCGAGGACAGGTTTCGGTGAGCAGTTCTTC	TRBD1	TRBJ2-1	few	15	TRBV6-6
CASSQGEDTQYF	TGCGCCAGCAGCCAAGGGGAAGATACGCAGTATTTT	-	TRBJ2-3	few	12	TRBV5-1
CASMGQGGSPLHF	TGTGCCAGCATGGGACAGGGTGGTTCACCCCTCCACTTT	TRBD1	TRBJ1-6	few	13	TRBV2
CASSYSTGWNSPLHF	TGTGCCAGCAGTTACTCGACAGGGTGGAATTCACCCCTCCACTTT	TRBD1	TRBJ1-6	few	15	TRBV6-6
CASSLDGGGYTF	TGTGCCAGCAGCTTAGACGGGGGAGGCTACACCTTC	-	TRBJ1-2	-	12	TRBV11-2
CASSLVDGWEQFF	TGTGCCAGCAGCTTAGTTGACGGATGGGAGCAGTTCTTC	-	TRBJ2-1	few	13	TRBV11-2
CASSVTSGGATDTQYF	TGTGCCAGCAGCGTGACTAGCGGGGGCGCCACAGATACGCAGTATTTT	TRBD2	TRBJ2-3	few	16	TRBV11-2
CASSWGTGDTGELFF	TGTGCCAGCAGTTGGGGGACAGGGGACACCGGGGAGCTGTTTTTT	TRBD1	TRBJ2-2	-	15	TRBV6-2/TRBV6-3
CASSQQGYEQFF	TGCGCCAGCAGCCAACAGGGCTATGAGCAGTTCTTC	-	TRBJ2-1	many	12	TRBV4-1
CASSQEWPPDNSPLHF	TGCGCCAGCAGCCAAGAATGGCCCCCCGATAATTCACCCCTCCACTTT	-	TRBJ1-6	many	16	TRBV4-3
CASSIPEGQGNEAFF	TGTGCCAGTAGTATTCCGGAGGGACAGGGGAATGAAGCTTTCTTT	TRBD1	TRBJ1-1	-	15	TRBV19
CSARPSTDTQYF	TGCAGTGCTAGACCTAGCACAGATACGCAGTATTTT	-	TRBJ2-3	-	12	TRBV20-1
CASSSSRTGSHQPQHF	TGTGCCAGCAGTTCCTCCCGGACAGGGAGCCATCAGCCCCAGCATTTT	TRBD1	TRBJ1-5	-	16	TRBV27
CSARAVAGGQETQYF	TGCAGTGCTAGAGCGGTAGCGGGGGGGCAAGAGACCCAGTACTTC	TRBD2	TRBJ2-5	-	15	TRBV20-1
CASGAGQNYGYTF	TGCGCCAGCGGCGCGGGACAGAACTATGGCTACACCTTC	TRBD1	TRBJ1-2	few	13	TRBV5-1
CSADQGAGTGELFF	TGCAGCGCGGACCAGGGGGCGGGCACCGGGGAGCTGTTTTTT	TRBD1	TRBJ2-2	-	14	TRBV29-1
CASSYSIAGASYNEQFF	TGTGCCAGCAGTTACTCGATAGCGGGGGCCTCCTACAATGAGCAGTTCTTC	TRBD2	TRBJ2-1	-	17	TRBV6-2/TRBV6-3
CASSQERRPFGETQYF	TGTGCCAGCAGCCAAGAACGCCGCCCCTTCGGAGAGACCCAGTACTTC	-	TRBJ2-5	-	16	TRBV14
CASSLRGRGPGELFF	TGTGCCAGCAGTCTGAGGGGCAGGGGGCCCGGGGAGCTGTTTTTT	TRBD1	TRBJ2-2	few	15	TRBV27
CASSGGTGFSGNTIYF	TGTGCCAGCAGCGGTGGGACAGGGTTTTCTGGAAACACCATATATTTT	TRBD1	TRBJ1-3	-	16	TRBV9
CASSVYVGGLDEQFF	TGTGCCAGCAGCGTATATGTTGGAGGGTTAGATGAGCAGTTCTTC	-	TRBJ2-1	-	15	TRBV9
CASTSTGTGYNEQFF	TGCGCCAGCACGAGTACCGGGACAGGGTACAATGAGCAGTTCTTC	TRBD1	TRBJ2-1	few	15	TRBV5-1
CASSQDQVFETQYF	TGCGCCAGCAGCCAAGATCAAGTATTTGAGACCCAGTACTTC	-	TRBJ2-5	-	14	TRBV4-3
CASSLGDQTGETQYF	TGTGCCAGCAGCTTAGGTGACCAAACCGGAGAGACCCAGTACTTC	-	TRBJ2-5	few	15	TRBV7-9
CASSPLRRARGGNEQFF	TGTGCCAGCAGCCCCCTCCGCCGTGCTAGAGGGGGCAATGAGCAGTTCTTC	-	TRBJ2-1	-	17	TRBV7-9
CASSFLGLADTQYF	TGTGCCAGCAGTTTCTTGGGACTAGCCGATACGCAGTATTTT	TRBD2	TRBJ2-3	-	14	TRBV12-3/TRBV12-4
CASSFDGSGEQFF	TGTGCCAGCAGCTTTGACGGATCCGGTGAGCAGTTCTTC	-	TRBJ2-1	few	13	TRBV7-9
CASSYRVLRDYGYTF	TGTGCCAGCAGTTATAGGGTGTTAAGGGACTATGGCTACACCTTC	-	TRBJ1-2	few	15	TRBV6-6
CASSQGSGVRSDTQYF	TGTGCCAGCAGCCAAGGATCCGGGGTGCGGTCAGATACGCAGTATTTT	-	TRBJ2-3	few	16	TRBV3-1
CASSLVGTDQETQYF	TGCGCCAGCAGCTTGGTAGGGACAGACCAAGAGACCCAGTACTTC	TRBD1	TRBJ2-5	few	15	TRBV5-1
CASRTGGFTDTQYF	TGTGCAAGTCGCACGGGGGGGTTCACAGATACGCAGTATTTT	-	TRBJ2-3	-	14	TRBV12-2
CASSEGRKRVTDSPLHF	TGTGCCAGCAGTGAAGGGAGGAAGAGGGTAACGGATTCACCCCTCCACTTT	-	TRBJ1-6	few	17	TRBV25-1
CSARRAGRTDTQYF	TGCAGTGCTAGAAGGGCGGGGCGCACAGATACGCAGTATTTT	-	TRBJ2-3	-	14	TRBV20-1
CASRIQGYHGYTF	TGTGCCAGCAGGATCCAGGGATATCATGGCTACACCTTC	-	TRBJ1-2	few	13	TRBV7-2
CASQPSRGADTQYF	TGTGCCAGCCAACCCTCGCGGGGCGCAGATACGCAGTATTTT	-	TRBJ2-3	-	14	TRBV18
CASRIRGEQYF	TGTGCCAGCAGGATACGCGGAGAGCAGTACTTC	-	TRBJ2-7	-	11	TRBV6-2/TRBV6-3
CASSFLTGGPDTQYF	TGTGCCAGCAGCTTTCTTACTGGGGGTCCAGATACGCAGTATTTT	-	TRBJ2-3	-	15	TRBV7-2
CASRPLGGQGARETQYF	TGTGCCAGCAGACCTCTAGGCGGACAGGGGGCTAGGGAGACCCAGTACTTC	TRBD1	TRBJ2-5	few	17	TRBV7-9
CASRRGLRKLFF	TGTGCCAGCCGTAGGGGGTTGCGAAAACTGTTTTTT	-	TRBJ1-4	few	12	TRBV7-9
CASSAQVGTYNEQFF	TGTGCCAGCAGCGCTCAGGTGGGCACCTACAATGAGCAGTTCTTC	-	TRBJ2-1	few	15	TRBV9
CSAASGESTDTQYF	TGCAGTGCGGCTAGCGGGGAGAGCACAGATACGCAGTATTTT	TRBD2	TRBJ2-3	-	14	TRBV20-1
CASSLGLAGGPYYEQYF	TGTGCCAGCAGTTTAGGACTAGCGGGGGGTCCCTACTACGAGCAGTACTTC	TRBD2	TRBJ2-7	-	17	TRBV12-3/TRBV12-4